Listed below are T cell receptor beta chains from one sample, sequenced in a study of cytomegalovirus exposure and HLA in healthy donors. Sequenced by immunoSEQ multiplex PCR; TCRdb stores in-frame clones only, minus some. In the table there are about 90,000 clones, 62% of which are singletons. Specimen: PBMCs. Receptors originate from a woman in her twenties or thirties in good health and CMV-seropositive. Both conserved end residues are part of each CDR3. The order of the fields is J gene, clone size, D gene, V gene, CDR3 protein, CDR3 DNA. D genes are given only for firm matches. The size field is filled for only some rows; it gives once, few, many or a size class.

j_call: TRBJ1-1; clone_size: once; d_call: TRBD1; v_call: TRBV13; cdr3_aa: CASSLGGRGMNTEAFF; cdr3_nt: TGTGCCAGCAGCTTAGGGGGCAGGGGGATGAACACTGAAGCTTTCTTT
j_call: TRBJ1-5; clone_size: .; d_call: .; v_call: TRBV18; cdr3_aa: CASSPPGGWGQPQHF; cdr3_nt: TGTGCCAGCTCACCCCCGGGGGGATGGGGACAGCCCCAGCATTTT
j_call: TRBJ2-7; clone_size: .; d_call: TRBD2; v_call: TRBV4-2; cdr3_aa: CASSQVMGSGVSRNEQYF; cdr3_nt: TGTGCCAGCAGCCAAGTAATGGGAAGCGGGGTAAGCAGGAACGAGCAGTACTTC
j_call: TRBJ2-3; clone_size: .; d_call: .; v_call: TRBV6-5; cdr3_aa: CASTGRHTDTQYF; cdr3_nt: TGTGCCAGCACGGGGAGACACACAGATACGCAGTATTTT
j_call: TRBJ2-7; clone_size: few; d_call: TRBD1; v_call: TRBV10-3; cdr3_aa: CAISYGQGYEQYF; cdr3_nt: TGTGCCATCAGTTATGGACAGGGGTACGAGCAGTACTTC
j_call: TRBJ2-2; clone_size: few; d_call: .; v_call: TRBV2; cdr3_aa: CASNLGAGTTGELFF; cdr3_nt: TGTGCCAGCAATCTGGGGGCAGGGACCACCGGGGAGCTGTTTTTT
j_call: TRBJ2-2; clone_size: .; d_call: .; v_call: TRBV7-6; cdr3_aa: CASSLGRALTGELFF; cdr3_nt: TGTGCCAGCAGCTTAGGCAGGGCACTCACCGGGGAGCTGTTTTTT
j_call: TRBJ1-2; clone_size: .; d_call: TRBD1; v_call: TRBV5-4; cdr3_aa: CASSQDSTGDGYTF; cdr3_nt: TGTGCCAGCAGCCAAGATTCGACAGGGGATGGCTACACCTTC
j_call: TRBJ2-1; clone_size: .; d_call: .; v_call: TRBV19; cdr3_aa: CASSITWRPKGDEQFF; cdr3_nt: TGTGCCAGTAGTATTACGTGGAGGCCCAAAGGCGATGAGCAGTTCTTC
j_call: TRBJ1-1; clone_size: .; d_call: .; v_call: TRBV27; cdr3_aa: CASSSLVSSVFAEAFF; cdr3_nt: TGTGCCAGCAGTTCCCTCGTCTCGTCCGTGTTCGCTGAAGCTTTCTTT
j_call: TRBJ2-5; clone_size: .; d_call: TRBD2; v_call: TRBV7-7; cdr3_aa: CASSSGPSGVLGETQYF; cdr3_nt: TGTGCCAGCAGCTCAGGCCCTAGCGGGGTCTTGGGAGAGACCCAGTACTTC
j_call: TRBJ1-1; clone_size: .; d_call: .; v_call: TRBV19; cdr3_aa: CAVRDLNTEAFF; cdr3_nt: TGTGCCGTCAGAGACTTGAACACTGAAGCTTTCTTT
j_call: TRBJ2-3; clone_size: .; d_call: .; v_call: TRBV19; cdr3_aa: CASSIVTGTPDTQYF; cdr3_nt: TGTGCCAGTAGTATAGTTACAGGGACCCCAGATACGCAGTATTTT
j_call: TRBJ1-5; clone_size: .; d_call: .; v_call: TRBV2; cdr3_aa: CASRMTKNQPQHF; cdr3_nt: TGTGCCAGCAGAATGACAAAAAATCAGCCCCAGCATTTT
j_call: TRBJ2-5; clone_size: few; d_call: TRBD1; v_call: TRBV28; cdr3_aa: CASSLDRVKAQYF; cdr3_nt: TGTGCCAGCAGTTTGGACAGGGTGAAGGCCCAGTACTTC
j_call: TRBJ2-3; clone_size: .; d_call: .; v_call: TRBV7-9; cdr3_aa: CASSLGKGADTQYF; cdr3_nt: TGTGCCAGCAGCTTAGGAAAGGGGGCAGATACGCAGTATTTT
j_call: TRBJ2-3; clone_size: .; d_call: .; v_call: TRBV7-6; cdr3_aa: CASSPAGVGVGNTQYF; cdr3_nt: TGTGCCAGCAGCCCAGCCGGTGTAGGGGTTGGAAATACGCAGTATTTT
j_call: TRBJ2-1; clone_size: .; d_call: TRBD2; v_call: TRBV6-1; cdr3_aa: CASGAGGGAFNEQFF; cdr3_nt: TGTGCCAGCGGGGCGGGCGGGGGGGCCTTTAATGAGCAGTTCTTC
j_call: TRBJ1-1; clone_size: once; d_call: .; v_call: TRBV18; cdr3_aa: CASSLDGTLMNTEAFF; cdr3_nt: TGTGCCAGCTCACTGGACGGGACACTTATGAACACTGAAGCTTTCTTT
j_call: TRBJ1-1; clone_size: .; d_call: .; v_call: TRBV6-5; cdr3_aa: CASTTTPNTEAFF; cdr3_nt: TGTGCCAGCACCACGACACCGAACACTGAAGCTTTCTTT
j_call: TRBJ2-1; clone_size: .; d_call: .; v_call: TRBV19; cdr3_aa: CASTAGKSYNEQFF; cdr3_nt: TGTGCCAGTACGGCGGGGAAATCGTACAATGAGCAGTTCTTC
j_call: TRBJ2-2; clone_size: .; d_call: .; v_call: TRBV9; cdr3_aa: CASSGGGKTGELFF; cdr3_nt: TGTGCCAGCAGCGGAGGCGGAAAAACCGGGGAGCTGTTTTTT